The sequence of this TCR beta chain was determined in a study of blood T cell repertoires in COVID-19. Study details: The origin of the acute and convalescent COVID-19 samples was the United States, Italy and Spain. PBMCs, B-cell-depleted T cells, or T cells provided the cDNA or gDNA that made up the material.

Deletions cut 1 base from V and 7 bases from J, with 6 bases between. The CDR3 loop spans 11 amino acids. The germline gives CDR1 SGHDT, CDR2 YYEEEE. Sequencing was performed with immunoSEQ multiplex PCR; in TCRdb, only in-frame clones are kept and a portion is missing. The table has a few hundred thousand clones, 70% to 90% seen once. The sample was peripheral blood. The chain links TRBV5-6 to TRBJ2-7; D unresolved. This TCR derives from a man between 18 and 29 years old who had recovered from COVID-19. The CDR3 spells CASSLLSEQYF. DNA for the CDR3: TGTGCCAGCAGCTTGCTGTCGGAGCAGTACTTC.